A selection of T cell receptor beta chains follows, all from one sample in a study of cytomegalovirus exposure and HLA in healthy donors. Only in-frame clones appear in the TCRdb table, and some are missing; sequencing was by immunoSEQ multiplex PCR. The sample comprises around 220,000 clones, around 83% of which are singletons, and about 1.4% rests with the top ten. The material sequenced was PBMCs. These receptors were taken from a girl aged 5-17 years in good health and CMV-seronegative. The CDR3 runs from the conserved cysteine through the conserved F or W. Fields, in order: CDR3 DNA, CDR3 protein, J gene, D gene, clone size, V gene. A D gene is named only where the DNA matches it firmly. Only part of the rows carry a size: once, few, many, or a class if the clone is expanded.

CDR3nt: TGTGCCAGCAGCCGAGTATCGAACACTGAAGCTTTCTTT
CDR3aa: CASSRVSNTEAFF
j_gene: TRBJ1-1
d_gene: .
abundance: once
v_gene: TRBV7-2

CDR3nt: TGTGCCAGCAGCACCCTAGCGGGATTGAACAATGAGCAGTTCTTC
CDR3aa: CASSTLAGLNNEQFF
j_gene: TRBJ2-1
d_gene: TRBD2
abundance: .
v_gene: TRBV7-2

CDR3nt: TGTGCCAGCAGTTTATACCCACAAAGGAGTACAGGGTTTCACTCCTCTGGAAACACCATATATTTT
CDR3aa: CASSLYPQRSTGFHSSGNTIYF
j_gene: TRBJ1-3
d_gene: .
abundance: .
v_gene: TRBV27

CDR3nt: TGTGCCAGCAGCTTAGGATCAACGGGACTAGTTTACGAGCAGTACTTC
CDR3aa: CASSLGSTGLVYEQYF
j_gene: TRBJ2-7
d_gene: TRBD2
abundance: .
v_gene: TRBV7-2

CDR3nt: TGTGCCAGTAGTACTAGCGCGGGGATGTTGAAGACCCAGTACTTC
CDR3aa: CASSTSAGMLKTQYF
j_gene: TRBJ2-5
d_gene: .
abundance: once
v_gene: TRBV19

CDR3nt: TGTGCCAGCAGCTTATACCCGGGACAGGGGGTTTTGGGAGAGCAGTTCTTC
CDR3aa: CASSLYPGQGVLGEQFF
j_gene: TRBJ2-1
d_gene: TRBD1
abundance: .
v_gene: TRBV7-9

CDR3nt: TGTGCCAGCGGACGGACAGGGGACACTGAAGCTTTCTTT
CDR3aa: CASGRTGDTEAFF
j_gene: TRBJ1-1
d_gene: TRBD1
abundance: few
v_gene: TRBV7-3

CDR3nt: TGTGCCAGCAGTCGTAGCGGGAGGGGCCCCCTCTCCTACGAGCAGTACTTC
CDR3aa: CASSRSGRGPLSYEQYF
j_gene: TRBJ2-7
d_gene: TRBD2
abundance: .
v_gene: TRBV2

CDR3nt: TGTGCCAGCGTTAACAGGGGCCTAAGGGGCTACACCTTC
CDR3aa: CASVNRGLRGYTF
j_gene: TRBJ1-2
d_gene: TRBD1
abundance: .
v_gene: TRBV6-5

CDR3nt: TGTGCCAGCAGCTTGCAAAGCATTAACTATGGCTACACCTTC
CDR3aa: CASSLQSINYGYTF
j_gene: TRBJ1-2
d_gene: .
abundance: .
v_gene: TRBV5-6

CDR3nt: TGTGCCAGCAGCCTACAGGGGATAGGCACTGAAGCTTTCTTT
CDR3aa: CASSLQGIGTEAFF
j_gene: TRBJ1-1
d_gene: TRBD1
abundance: .
v_gene: TRBV7-2

CDR3nt: TGTGCCAGCAGTTTGGCGGGGGGGAGTGAAAAACTGTTTTTT
CDR3aa: CASSLAGGSEKLFF
j_gene: TRBJ1-4
d_gene: .
abundance: .
v_gene: TRBV6-5

CDR3nt: TGCGCCAGCAGCCAGCCTAGCGGGGGGGCCAGGAATGAGCAGTTCTTC
CDR3aa: CASSQPSGGARNEQFF
j_gene: TRBJ2-1
d_gene: TRBD2
abundance: .
v_gene: TRBV4-1

CDR3nt: TGTGCCAGCAGCGTAGAGGACAGGGTCGGTTCACCCCTCCACTTT
CDR3aa: CASSVEDRVGSPLHF
j_gene: TRBJ1-6
d_gene: TRBD1
abundance: .
v_gene: TRBV9

CDR3nt: TGTGCCAGCAGCTTAGAGCGGAGTCGCGAGCAGTACTTC
CDR3aa: CASSLERSREQYF
j_gene: TRBJ2-7
d_gene: .
abundance: .
v_gene: TRBV7-9

CDR3nt: TGTGCCAGCAGCGGACTAGCACCACAAGAGACCCAGTACTTC
CDR3aa: CASSGLAPQETQYF
j_gene: TRBJ2-5
d_gene: TRBD2
abundance: once
v_gene: TRBV7-8

CDR3nt: TGTGCCAGCAGTTACGGGCAGGTTTTCGACGAGCAGTTCTTC
CDR3aa: CASSYGQVFDEQFF
j_gene: TRBJ2-1
d_gene: .
abundance: .
v_gene: TRBV6-6

CDR3nt: TGTGCCAGCAGCTTATCTGGGGGGGACTATGGCTACACCTTC
CDR3aa: CASSLSGGDYGYTF
j_gene: TRBJ1-2
d_gene: .
abundance: .
v_gene: TRBV5-4

CDR3nt: TGTGCCAGCAGCTTACAGGGTGAAAAACTGTTTTTT
CDR3aa: CASSLQGEKLFF
j_gene: TRBJ1-4
d_gene: .
abundance: .
v_gene: TRBV7-9

CDR3nt: TGTGCCAGCAGTTCCCGCGGGGGACCCTACTCCGAGCAGTACTTC
CDR3aa: CASSSRGGPYSEQYF
j_gene: TRBJ2-7
d_gene: TRBD2
abundance: .
v_gene: TRBV6-5

CDR3nt: TGTGCCTGGAGTCTCCCGGGACAGGGCTTCGGCTTC
CDR3aa: CAWSLPGQGFGF
j_gene: TRBJ1-2
d_gene: TRBD1
abundance: .
v_gene: TRBV30

CDR3nt: TGTGCCAGCAGCTTAGACAGGGGGCCCTATGGCTACACCTTC
CDR3aa: CASSLDRGPYGYTF
j_gene: TRBJ1-2
d_gene: TRBD1
abundance: .
v_gene: TRBV7-2

CDR3nt: TGTGCCAGCAGTGGTCGGGGGGGCGCAGGAGATACGCAGTATTTT
CDR3aa: CASSGRGGAGDTQYF
j_gene: TRBJ2-3
d_gene: TRBD2
abundance: .
v_gene: TRBV2

CDR3nt: TGCGCCAGCAGCTTGGTGGGACTATCTCGATCCTCTCCTTCCAAGGAGCAGTTCTTC
CDR3aa: CASSLVGLSRSSPSKEQFF
j_gene: TRBJ2-1
d_gene: TRBD2
abundance: .
v_gene: TRBV5-1

CDR3nt: TGTGCCAGCAGCTTGTACGGCAGGGGTATTCACGAGCAGTACTTC
CDR3aa: CASSLYGRGIHEQYF
j_gene: TRBJ2-7
d_gene: .
abundance: .
v_gene: TRBV5-8

CDR3nt: TGTGCCAGCAACCTAATCGCCGGGACTCCCCTTGAAAAACTGTTTTTT
CDR3aa: CASNLIAGTPLEKLFF
j_gene: TRBJ1-4
d_gene: .
abundance: once
v_gene: TRBV28

CDR3nt: TGTGCCACTTCTTCGGACAGTTTTTCGGGTGGCTACACCTTC
CDR3aa: CATSSDSFSGGYTF
j_gene: TRBJ1-2
d_gene: .
abundance: once
v_gene: TRBV19

CDR3nt: TGTGCCAGCTCACCAACAGGGCTAAACTCTGGAAACACCATATATTTT
CDR3aa: CASSPTGLNSGNTIYF
j_gene: TRBJ1-3
d_gene: .
abundance: .
v_gene: TRBV18

CDR3nt: TGTGCCAGCAGCTTTGGGACTAGAGAGACCCAGTACTTC
CDR3aa: CASSFGTRETQYF
j_gene: TRBJ2-5
d_gene: TRBD2
abundance: .
v_gene: TRBV7-6

CDR3nt: TGCGCCAGCAGCCTAGAACGGACAGACGCAGAAGCTTTCTTT
CDR3aa: CASSLERTDAEAFF
j_gene: TRBJ1-1
d_gene: .
abundance: few
v_gene: TRBV4-3

CDR3nt: TGTGCCAGCAGACCAGACAGGGCGGATCGCAATCAGCCCCAGCATTTT
CDR3aa: CASRPDRADRNQPQHF
j_gene: TRBJ1-5
d_gene: TRBD1
abundance: .
v_gene: TRBV28

CDR3nt: TGTGCCAGCAGTGAAGGAGGGTACGAGCAGTACTTC
CDR3aa: CASSEGGYEQYF
j_gene: TRBJ2-7
d_gene: .
abundance: few
v_gene: TRBV6-1

CDR3nt: TGTGCCAGCAGAATAGCGGGGTCAGATACGCAGTATTTT
CDR3aa: CASRIAGSDTQYF
j_gene: TRBJ2-3
d_gene: TRBD2
abundance: .
v_gene: TRBV7-2

CDR3nt: TGTGCCATCAGCCACAGCCCGACAGGGGATGGCACTGAAGCTTTCTTT
CDR3aa: CAISHSPTGDGTEAFF
j_gene: TRBJ1-1
d_gene: TRBD1
abundance: .
v_gene: TRBV10-3

CDR3nt: TGTGCCAGCAGTCTCCCTAATGCGAATGAGCAGTTCTTC
CDR3aa: CASSLPNANEQFF
j_gene: TRBJ2-1
d_gene: .
abundance: .
v_gene: TRBV6-6

CDR3nt: TGTGCCAGCAGCACCGACAGGAGCAATCAGCCCCAGCATTTT
CDR3aa: CASSTDRSNQPQHF
j_gene: TRBJ1-5
d_gene: .
abundance: .
v_gene: TRBV7-9

CDR3nt: TGTGCCAGCAGCTCGGGTGGACGTCTCGGGGACACTGAAGCTTTCTTT
CDR3aa: CASSSGGRLGDTEAFF
j_gene: TRBJ1-1
d_gene: .
abundance: .
v_gene: TRBV7-9

CDR3nt: TGTGCCAGCAGCTTAACAGAGACTGAAGCTTTCTTT
CDR3aa: CASSLTETEAFF
j_gene: TRBJ1-1
d_gene: .
abundance: .
v_gene: TRBV5-4

CDR3nt: TGTGCCACCTCCATCGGGAGGGGTCCTGGCGAGCAGTACTTC
CDR3aa: CATSIGRGPGEQYF
j_gene: TRBJ2-7
d_gene: TRBD2
abundance: .
v_gene: TRBV15

CDR3nt: TGTGCCGGCACCCGAGGAGGCCAGGCGGTCGTGGGGGAGCTGTTTTTT
CDR3aa: CAGTRGGQAVVGELFF
j_gene: TRBJ2-2
d_gene: .
abundance: .
v_gene: TRBV2